This T cell receptor (beta chain) is from a study of OX40 agonist ivuxolimab in advanced cancers. Study background: The dose-escalation cohort was about 80% male, with a mean age of around 54 years, ranging about 23 to 90.

Sequencing used immunoSEQ multiplex PCR; TCRdb keeps in-frame clones, though not all of them. Seen here are 28,000 or so clones, 75% to 90% observed once, and the top ten hold 34%. A remark on this clone: Its antigen is as yet unknown.

The study's findings and limits: The average count of expanded clones was higher among CD8+ T cells than among CD4+.

CDR3 length: 15 residues. The V gene end was trimmed by 3 bases and the J gene end by 5 bases; junction bases not matched to a gene: 5. Germline V CDR1 and CDR2: MGHRA, YSYEKL. The receptor was isolated from an adult with an advanced solid tumor such as melanoma, head and neck, liver or kidney cancer. Sequenced here: CD4+ or CD8+ T cells sorted from blood, sampled in a trial of the OX40 agonist ivuxolimab. The chain is built from TRBV4-1 and TRBJ2-1, with 9 positions matching TRBD2. CDR3 nucleotides: TGCGCCAGCAGCCAGTGGGGCGGGGGGGACAATGAGCAGTTCTTC. Residues: CASSQWGGGDNEQFF.